This TCR beta chain stems from a study of blood T cell repertoires in COVID-19 (dated by TCRdb to 2020 to 2021). In the study overall: Samples covering the acute and convalescent phases of COVID-19 were provided by collaborators in the United States, Italy and Spain. The material from the prospective study consisted of cDNA or gDNA derived from T cells, B-cell-depleted T cells, or PBMCs. Subjects who had been exposed to COVID-19, were actively infected with it, or had recovered from it provided the deeply sampled blood TCRbeta repertoires that made up the dataset. The repertoires were made available in a free public database intended to serve as a resource for research on the immune response to SARS-CoV-2. Samples were obtained from the ongoing ImmuneRACE study (first 160 participants) and from over 1,000 subjects provided by 6 global collaborators. The sample metadata nearly always contained a de-identified subject ID, COVID-19 status, age in years and sex. Where available, HLA class I and class II types were obtained from metadata supplied by the sample provider rather than from assay-based typing. What the research found in general, with its limitations: Clinical and demographic metadata were provided uncurated, with the amount varying by source and participant.

Each collaborating institution followed its own protocols to collect whole blood in K2EDTA tubes. For TCRbeta analysis, collaborator samples were shipped as frozen whole blood, as isolated PBMCs, or as DNA extracted from either sample type. Details on this clone: Its antigen target is currently unknown. No base qualities exist here, and no much larger clone lies one base off it.

The immunoSEQ Assay, a bias-controlled multiplex PCR, was used to amplify TCRbeta CDR3 regions from genomic DNA. Turning to the authors' computational methods: The number of nucleated cells in each sample was estimated by amplification of reference gene primers within the assay. Sequence reads were collapsed and filtered to measure the absolute abundance of every unique TCRbeta CDR3 rearrangement. For each sample, productive Simpson clonality was calculated as the square root of Simpson's diversity index across productive rearrangements. TCRdb took this table from immuneACCESS and kept in-frame rearrangements with V and J called. Such tables lack part of the clones; where checked against another copy, unresolved V genes explain under half of the gap, and the rest is unexplained. V, J and clone size are those of that table, while D and trimming were read from the DNA. For this sample there are fewer than 200,000 clones; 74% appear just once. Approximately 3% of the sample is taken by the ten largest.

Sequencing used peripheral blood. The receptor's source is an elderly woman with acute or convalescent COVID-19.

The CDR3 reads as follows: CASSSRGGRDNQPQHF. The DNA reads as follows: TGTGCCAGCAGTTCGAGGGGGGGGAGGGACAATCAGCCCCAGCATTTT. The chain joins TRBV27 to TRBJ1-5; perhaps TRBD1 is the D gene, with 6 bases matching. Spanning cysteine to phenylalanine, the CDR3 consists of 16 amino acids. CDR3 DNA only is kept here, 48 bases in frame from base 1. The CDR1 and CDR2 encoded by the germline V gene (reference sequence) are MNHEY and SMNVEV. V loses 4 bases, J loses 3 bases, and the germline ends lie 16 bases apart.